Listed here are 20 T cell receptor beta chains from one sample, sequenced in a study of spatial heterogeneity in lung cancer. Each CDR3 protein is one row after TCRdb ran MiXCR on the 5' RACE reads. The sample yields approximately 1,200 distinct CDR3 sequences, roughly 12% seen once. Broader study findings: Mutation counts in tumors were tracked by counts of expanded intratumoral alpha and beta TCRs.

The time point denotes: sample taken at primary tumor resection. No antigen has been assigned to these receptors. This sample comprised lung tumor tissue, obtained at surgery. The receptors come from a male donor with early-stage non-small cell lung cancer.

This clonotype qualifies as medium-sized. The rearrangement uses TRBV30 and TRBJ2-3; a weak D match, TRBD1 (5 bases). CDR3 length equals 13 residues. Germline V gene sequence: CDR1 GTSNPN, CDR2 SVGIG (reference sequence). Deletions cut 2 bases from V and 2 bases from J, with 8 bases between. This CDR3 is CAWSLTVTDTQYF. DNA of the CDR3: TGTGCCTGGAGTCTGACAGTCACAGATACGCAGTATTTT.

Within the sample, this clonotype is medium-sized. This chain links TRBV12-3 or TRBV12-4 with TRBJ2-6; D possibly corresponds to TRBD2 (5 bases). Trimming shortened V by 3 bases and J by 1 base, and 7 bases separated the two germline ends. This CDR3 is 15 amino acids long. CDR3 residues: CASSFSGSGANVLTF. CDR3 nucleotides: TGTGCCAGCAGTTTTTCGGGGTCTGGGGCCAACGTCCTGACTTTC.

Sample share makes this clonotype medium-sized. This rearrangement joins TRBV7-2 to TRBJ2-2; TRBD2 agrees at 7 bases. J lost 4 bases, V lost 2 bases, and 7 bases had no gene match. CDR1 is SGHTA, CDR2 FQGNSA, per germline. The CDR3 extends over 16 amino acids. CDR3 DNA: TGTGCCAGCAGCTTAAAGTTCGGGAGGTCCACCGGGGAGCTGTTTTTT. Encoded protein: CASSLKFGRSTGELFF.

At least ten counts were recorded for this clonotype. CDR3 sequence reads: CASSRTGELFF. The CDR3 DNA reads TGTGCCAGCAGCCGAACCGGGGAGCTGTTTTTT. The rearrangement links TRBV7-8 to TRBJ2-2; D remains unclear. V was trimmed by 5 bases and J by 5 bases, leaving 3 bases between them. Germline values: CDR1 SGHVS, CDR2 FQNEAQ. The CDR3 loop spans 11 amino acids.

This clonotype was observed at least ten times. The chain links TRBV6-1 to TRBJ2-7, with D uncertain. V lost 7 bases, J lost 6 bases, and 25 bases lay in between. The CDR3 length is 16 residues. Germline V CDR1 and CDR2: MNHNS, SASEGT. The CDR3 sequence: CASNVGGHTRPLEQYF. The CDR3 nucleotides are TGTGCCAGCAACGTAGGTGGGCACACACGACCTCTCGAGCAGTACTTC.

This clonotype counts as medium-sized. The chain is built from TRBV28 and TRBJ2-5, with 8 bases aligning to TRBD1. V shed 1 base, J shed 1 base, and the junction held 2 bases outside the gene matches. Germline V CDR1 and CDR2: MDHEN, SYDVKM. The CDR3 is made up of 15 amino acids. The CDR3 here is CASSLSGGSQETQYF. In DNA form, the CDR3 reads TGTGCCAGCAGTTTATCAGGGGGCAGCCAAGAGACCCAGTACTTC.

Sample share makes this clonotype large (0.1 to 1%). The J gene is TRBJ2-7, the V gene TRBV19; unclear D gene. From germline, CDR1 is LNHDA and CDR2 SQIVND (reference sequence). V lost 5 bases to trimming and J lost 1 base, with 9 bases between them. The length of the CDR3 is 13 residues. CDR3 sequence: CASSLALSYEQYF. The DNA of the CDR3 is TGTGCCAGTAGTCTGGCTCTTTCCTACGAGCAGTACTTC.

This clonotype was seen ten or more times. The rearrangement links TRBV5-5 to TRBJ2-5; TRBD2 aligns across 12 bases. The CDR3 runs to 15 residues. Looked up from germline, CDR1 is SGHKS and CDR2 is YYEKEE (reference sequence). The J segment lost 4 bases and the V segment lost 0 bases, leaving 1 base of the junction unmatched. The DNA of the CDR3 is TGTGCCAGCAGCTTGGGACTAGCGGGAGCAGAGACCCAGTACTTC. Amino acids: CASSLGLAGAETQYF.

By sample fraction, this clonotype is medium-sized. The V call is TRBV20-1, the J call TRBJ1-3, with 7 nucleotides matching TRBD1. The CDR3 length is 15 residues. Germline V gene sequence: CDR1 DFQATT, CDR2 SNEGSKA (reference sequence). Trimming at V came to 3 bases and at J to 0 bases, leaving 5 bases not matched to a gene. For the CDR3, the DNA is TGCAGTGCTAGTAGACAGGGTTTCTCTGGAAACACCATATATTTT. Encoded protein: CSASRQGFSGNTIYF.

This chain joins TRBV20-1 and TRBJ2-7; 9 nucleotides agree with TRBD1. V lost 6 bases and J lost 5; bases outside the gene matches: 11. Germline loops: CDR1 DFQATT, CDR2 SNEGSKA (reference sequence). The CDR3 runs 14 residues. DNA for the CDR3: TGCAGTGCCGGGACCGGGACAGGGATCAACGAGCAGTACTTC. Translating it yields CSAGTGTGINEQYF.

Only a few counts were recorded for this clonotype. The chain is built from TRBV11-2 and TRBJ1-2; no firm D call. Deletions cut 2 bases from V and 0 bases from J, with 7 bases between. Germline V gene lookup returns CDR1 SGHAT and CDR2 FQNNGV. The CDR3 is made up of 14 amino acids. In DNA form, the CDR3 reads TGTGCCAGCAGCTTACAAGCAGCTAACTATGGCTACACCTTC. Amino acid sequence: CASSLQAANYGYTF.

The chain employs TRBV28 and TRBJ2-1; maybe TRBD2 (6 bases). The V gene's germline CDR1 is MDHEN and CDR2 SYDVKM. V lost 3 bases, J lost 8 bases, and 23 bases lay in between. The CDR3 has 17 amino acids. The CDR3 is CASSFSPLYGSGDEQFF. CDR3 sequence (DNA): TGTGCCAGCAGTTTCTCCCCCTTGTACGGGAGTGGCGATGAGCAGTTCTTC.

This clonotype was seen a handful of times. This rearrangement joins TRBV4-2 to TRBJ1-2; the D gene is possibly TRBD1 (5 bases). The CDR3 runs to 14 residues. Trimming stripped 0 bases from V and 3 bases from J, with 8 bases between. CDR1 is LGHNA and CDR2 is YNFKEQ in the germline V gene. CDR3 amino acids: CASSQDRTHYGYTF. The DNA for the CDR3 is TGTGCCAGCAGCCAAGACAGGACACACTATGGCTACACCTTC.

This clonotype was seen a few times. The chain joins TRBV4-1 to TRBJ2-4; 9 bases are shared with TRBD1. Germline V lookup: CDR1 MGHRA, CDR2 YSYEKL. V lost 3 bases to trimming and J lost 6 bases; unmatched junction nucleotides: 9. The CDR3 runs to 16 residues. CDR3 sequence: CASSQARQGVSNIQYF. For the CDR3, the DNA is TGCGCCAGCAGCCAGGCTCGACAGGGGGTGTCAAACATTCAGTACTTC.

This clonotype occurred a few times. The chain couples TRBV29-1 to TRBJ2-3; 8 bases agree with TRBD2. CDR3 length: 17 amino acids. Trimming removed 3 bases from V and 0 bases from J; junction bases left unmatched: 11. In germline, CDR1 is SQVTM, CDR2 ANQGSEA. The CDR3 DNA reads TGCAGCGTTGATGAGGGCCTAGCGGGCTCTAGCACAGATACGCAGTATTTT. This codes for CSVDEGLAGSSTDTQYF.

This clonotype was observed at least ten times. The gene calls are TRBV19 and TRBJ2-7, with D perhaps matching TRBD2 (6 bases). V shed 6 bases and J shed 2 bases, with 14 bases lying between them. Germline values: CDR1 LNHDA, CDR2 SQIVND (reference sequence). This CDR3 has 14 amino acids. CDR3: CASSSGVSTYEQYF. The DNA of the CDR3 is TGTGCCAGTAGCTCGGGGGTCTCCACCTACGAGCAGTACTTC.

This clonotype is medium-sized within its sample. The chain uses TRBV5-1 and TRBJ2-1, with 11 bases matching TRBD2. CDR3 length: 14 amino acids. V lost 5 bases, J lost 10 bases, and 8 bases stayed unmatched. Germline CDR1 is SGHRS and CDR2 is YFSETQ. The DNA of the CDR3 is TGCGCCAGCAGAGTAGCGGGAGGGTCTGAAGAGCAGTTCTTC. Amino acids: CASRVAGGSEEQFF.

The chain employs TRBV20-1 and TRBJ2-1; 9 bases align to TRBD2. The CDR3 loop spans 15 amino acids. Trimming took 2 bases from V and 4 from J; bases not matched to a gene: 6. Germline loops: CDR1 DFQATT, CDR2 SNEGSKA (reference sequence). The DNA for the CDR3 is TGCAGTGCTAGATTAGCGGGGGAGATTTACAATGAGCAGTTCTTC. This codes for CSARLAGEIYNEQFF.

In this sample, this clonotype turned up a few times. J is TRBJ2-6 and V is TRBV10-3, with D perhaps TRBD1 or TRBD2 (5 bases each). CDR3 size: 14 residues. Per germline, CDR1 ENHRY and CDR2 SYGVKD. The V end lost 10 bases, the J end lost 4 bases, and 14 bases lay between the germline ends. In DNA form, the CDR3 reads TGTGCCACTAGAGGGACCGCCGGGGCCAACGTCCTGACTTTC. Residues: CATRGTAGANVLTF.

This clonotype was seen at least ten times. The chain uses TRBV29-1 and TRBJ1-2; the D is unclear. Trimming cost V 5 bases and J 0 bases, with 19 bases left between them. Germline V lookup: CDR1 SQVTM, CDR2 ANQGSEA. This CDR3 comprises 16 residues. The CDR3 region is CSVFGRVESTNYGYTF. CDR3 nucleotide sequence: TGCAGCGTTTTTGGCCGAGTCGAGTCCACTAACTATGGCTACACCTTC.